The 23 T cell receptor beta chains reported below all come from one sample, sequenced in a study of CD8+ T cells in alopecia areata. Investigators isolated RNA and reverse transcribed it into cDNA to act as the sequencing template. The repertoire was sequenced with immunoSEQ multiplex PCR; TCRdb's copy has only in-frame clones and lacks some. Here the sample spans roughly 180,000 clones, 40% to 55% being singletons. The sample's treatment: oral pan-JAK inhibitor, 5-10 mg twice daily. The sample consisted of CD8+ T cells sorted from blood, taken at roughly week 52, from a patient treated with tofacitinib. The receptors were sampled from a human donor with alopecia areata.

The gene calls are TRBV11-2 and TRBJ1-1, with TRBD1 as a possible D gene (5 bases). The CDR3 totals 13 residues. The V end was cut by 1 base, the J end by 8 bases, with 11 bases between. CDR1 is SGHAT and CDR2 is FQNNGV in the germline V gene. The CDR3 bases are TGTGCCAGCAGCTTAGCGGACACGGCCGAAGCTTTCTTT. It yields the protein CASSLADTAEAFF.

The gene calls are TRBV13 and TRBJ1-1, with unresolved D. The CDR3 runs to 13 residues. Per germline, CDR1 PRHDT and CDR2 FYEKMQ (reference sequence). V dropped 2 bases and J dropped 4 bases, with 8 bases sitting between them. The CDR3 reads CASSLPAGTEAFF. CDR3 DNA sequence: TGTGCCAGCAGCTTACCTGCAGGCACTGAAGCTTTCTTT.

This clone was counted between two and nine times. The V call is TRBV7-9, the J call TRBJ2-1; 12 nucleotides line up with TRBD1. The ends lost 4 bases at V and 4 bases at J; junction bases unmatched: 5. Germline V gene data show CDR1 as SEHNR and CDR2 as FQNEAQ (reference sequence). The CDR3 consists of 16 residues. The CDR3 DNA is TGTGCCAGCAGCTGGACGGGACAGGGGGCATACAATGAGCAGTTCTTC. As protein: CASSWTGQGAYNEQFF.

The V call is TRBV6-5, the J call TRBJ2-7; TRBD2 aligns across 11 bases. CDR3 size: 14 residues. Germline V gene lookup returns CDR1 MNHEY and CDR2 SVGAGI. V lost 6 bases, J lost 1 base, and 2 bases stayed unmatched. As DNA, the CDR3 is TGTGCCAGCAGGACTAGCGGGGCATCCTACGAGCAGTACTTC. Encoded protein: CASRTSGASYEQYF.

Comments on this clone: Compared with germline, one end of the junction differs, possibly owing to a read error. The genes are TRBV7-9 and TRBJ2-1; 9 bases are a match to TRBD1. The CDR3 covers 11 residues. Germline-derived CDR1 and CDR2 are SEHNR and FQNEAQ (reference sequence). CDR3 region: CASSTDRGSIF. In DNA form, the CDR3 reads TGTGCCAGCAGCACCGACAGGGGGTCGATCTTC.

V gene TRBV10-3 combines with J gene TRBJ2-1; 7 bases are a match to TRBD1. Germline V gene data show CDR1 as ENHRY and CDR2 as SYGVKD. The V and J ends lost 3 bases and 5 bases, in that order; junction bases with no gene match: 10. CDR3 length equals 16 residues. CDR3: CAISDGEVQGNNEQFF. The CDR3, as DNA: TGTGCCATCAGTGATGGGGAAGTACAGGGGAACAATGAGCAGTTCTTC.

In this sample, this clone turned up once. The chain uses TRBV7-6 and TRBJ2-1; tentatively, D is TRBD1 (5 bases). The CDR3 has 16 residues. CDR1 is SGHVS and CDR2 is FNYEAQ in the germline V gene. Trimming pared 1 base from V and 8 bases from J, leaving 18 bases between. CDR3 protein: CASSLGPGQGKDEQFF. The CDR3 nucleotides are TGTGCCAGCAGCTTAGGCCCAGGTCAGGGAAAGGATGAGCAGTTCTTC. Together with reference TRBV7-6 and TRBJ2-1, the CDR3 gives the full variable domain: GAGVSQSPRYKVTKRGQDVALRCDPISGHVSLYWYRQALGQGPEFLTYFNYEAQQDKSGLPNDRFSAERPEGSISTLTIQRTEQRDSAMYRCASSLGPGQGKDEQFFGPGTRLTVL.

The chain joins TRBV6-1 to TRBJ1-2; TRBD1 might be the D (5 bases). Germline V gives CDR1 MNHNS, CDR2 SASEGT. V lost 10 bases, J lost 3 bases, and 15 bases lay in between. This CDR3 has 13 amino acids. CDR3 residues: CATGWRGDYGYTF. The CDR3 DNA sequence: TGTGCCACCGGCTGGAGAGGGGACTATGGCTACACCTTC.

The chain employs TRBV7-9 and TRBJ1-1; D call uncertain. Trimming cost V 3 bases and J 1 base, with 6 bases left between them. CDR1 is SEHNR and CDR2 is FQNEAQ in the germline V gene (reference sequence). The CDR3 runs to 13 residues. The CDR3 loop reads CASSFDPNTEAFF. The CDR3 DNA reads TGTGCCAGCAGCTTTGACCCGAACACTGAAGCTTTCTTT.

This chain joins TRBV14 and TRBJ2-5; D is ambiguous. Trimming took 4 bases from V and 2 from J, leaving 20 bases between them. The CDR3 loop spans 17 amino acids. Germline CDR1 SGHDN, CDR2 FVKESK. CDR3 sequence (DNA): TGTGCCAGCAGCCCCCCTTCGGACCGGCGATGGCAAGAGACCCAGTACTTC. Translated, it gives CASSPPSDRRWQETQYF.

This chain uses TRBV4-3 with TRBJ2-1; D is ambiguous. The germline V and J ends were trimmed by 0 bases and 4 bases, with 10 bases remaining between them. The V gene's germline CDR1 is LGHNA and CDR2 YSLEER. The CDR3 totals 15 residues. The CDR3 region is CASSQDVWGYNEQFF. The DNA for the CDR3 is TGCGCCAGCAGCCAAGATGTTTGGGGATACAATGAGCAGTTCTTC.

This rearrangement joins TRBV7-9 to TRBJ1-2; TRBD1 agrees at 7 bases. Trimming cost V 5 bases and J 4 bases; bases outside gene matches: 10. The CDR3 is 15 residues long. Germline V CDR1 and CDR2: SEHNR, FQNEAQ (reference sequence). The CDR3 DNA is TGTGCCAGCAGCCCAGGACAGGCGCGGCTCTATGGCTACACCTTC. It translates to CASSPGQARLYGYTF.

CDR3 residues: CAWYTGTEVHEQFF. The CDR3 DNA follows: TGTGCCTGGTACACCGGGACAGAAGTTCATGAGCAGTTCTTC. The chain combines TRBV30 with TRBJ2-1, with TRBD1 matching over 7 bases. The ends lost 5 bases at V and 8 bases at J; junction bases unmatched: 12. The CDR3 covers 14 residues. Germline V gene sequence: CDR1 GTSNPN, CDR2 SVGIG (reference sequence).

The chain has TRBV7-2 and TRBJ2-2; D remains unclear. This CDR3 is 15 amino acids long. Trimming left V 6 bases short and J 2 bases short, with 13 bases between. Germline V gene sequence: CDR1 SGHTA, CDR2 FQGNSA. CDR3 sequence: CASRATLGNTGELFF. The CDR3, as DNA: TGTGCCAGCAGGGCGACGCTAGGAAACACCGGGGAGCTGTTTTTT.

This clone was detected a few times. The V and J genes are TRBV27 and TRBJ2-3, with TRBD1 matching over 9 bases. V lost 6 bases to trimming and J lost 4 bases; unmatched junction nucleotides: 14. The CDR3 has 17 residues. Germline values: CDR1 MNHEY, CDR2 SMNVEV (reference sequence). Here the CDR3 DNA reads TGTGCCAGCAGCCATGGACCCGGGACAGGGCCCTCAGATACGCAGTATTTT. Amino acid sequence: CASSHGPGTGPSDTQYF.

There are a few counts of this clone. Additional DNA sequences in this sample encode the identical CDR3. This chain connects TRBV9 to TRBJ2-7; D remains ambiguous. V dropped 0 bases and J dropped 4 bases, with 5 bases sitting between them. The CDR3 length is 12 residues. Germline values: CDR1 SGDLS, CDR2 YYNGEE. For the CDR3, the DNA is TGTGCCAGCAGCGTAGATGGGTACGAGCAGTACTTC. Amino acids: CASSVDGYEQYF.

V gene TRBV5-6 combines with J gene TRBJ1-2; no clear D. V was cut by 2 bases and J by 4 bases, with 15 bases left in between. Germline V gives CDR1 SGHDT, CDR2 YYEEEE. The CDR3 loop spans 15 amino acids. CDR3 region: CASSFGSSASYGYTF. CDR3 bases: TGTGCCAGCAGCTTTGGGAGTAGTGCATCCTATGGCTACACCTTC.

This clone was seen only once. The chain employs TRBV7-8 and TRBJ2-1; D call uncertain. The CDR3 is 11 residues long. Germline V lookup: CDR1 SGHVS, CDR2 FQNEAQ. V lost 0 bases and J lost 6, with 0 bases in between. CDR3 amino acids: CASSLANEQFF. The DNA of the CDR3 is TGTGCCAGCAGCTTAGCCAATGAGCAGTTCTTC. Full variable domain (rest looked up from reference TRBV7-8 and TRBJ2-1): GAGVSQSPRYKVAKRGQDVALRCDPISGHVSLFWYQQALGQGPEFLTYFQNEAQLDKSGLPSDRFFAERPEGSVSTLKIQRTQQEDSAVYLCASSLANEQFFGPGTRLTVL.

V is TRBV13 and J is TRBJ2-5; a possible D gene is TRBD2 (7 bases). Germline V gives CDR1 PRHDT, CDR2 FYEKMQ (reference sequence). Deletions cut 5 bases from V and 4 bases from J, with 17 bases between. This CDR3 is 15 amino acids long. CDR3 loop: CASSPPGGAGETQYF. The CDR3 DNA reads as TGTGCCAGCAGCCCTCCTGGGGGGGCCGGAGAGACCCAGTACTTC.

The chain has TRBV6-5 and TRBJ1-1; 10 nucleotides align to TRBD1. After removal of 5 bases from V and 5 bases from J, the junction contained 5 bases not matched to a gene. This CDR3 contains 14 residues. Germline assignment: CDR1 MNHEY and CDR2 SVGAGI. The CDR3 protein is CASSKTGGGTEAFF. CDR3 DNA: TGTGCCAGCAGTAAGACAGGGGGCGGTACTGAAGCTTTCTTT.

The gene calls are TRBV5-5 and TRBJ1-4; D may be TRBD1 (5 bases). The CDR3 contains 16 residues. CDR1 is SGHKS, CDR2 YYEKEE, per germline (reference sequence). Trimming cost V 0 bases and J 7 bases, with 16 bases left between them. The chain's CDR3 is CASSLGETGFGEKLFF. DNA for the CDR3: TGTGCCAGCAGCTTGGGCGAAACAGGCTTTGGTGAAAAACTGTTTTTT. The full variable domain, with the rest looked up from reference TRBV5-5 and TRBJ1-4, is DAGVTQSPTHLIKTRGQQVTLRCSPISGHKSVSWYQQVLGQGPQFIFQYYEKEERGRGNFPDRFSARQFPNYSSELNVNALLLGDSALYLCASSLGETGFGEKLFFGSGTQLSVL.

This clone has more than one count but fewer than ten. The chain carries TRBV10-3 and TRBJ2-7; 10 nucleotides line up with TRBD2. Germline V gene data show CDR1 as ENHRY and CDR2 as SYGVKD. The CDR3 is 14 residues long. The V gene end was trimmed by 11 bases and the J gene end by 2 bases; junction bases not matched to a gene: 9. CDR3 loop: CAVHSGGPPYEQYF. The DNA for the CDR3 is TGTGCCGTCCATAGCGGGGGGCCCCCCTACGAGCAGTACTTC.

This chain connects TRBV20-1 to TRBJ1-4; possibly TRBD1 for D (6 bases). Trimming left V 3 bases short and J 15 bases short, with 14 bases between. CDR1 DFQATT and CDR2 SNEGSKA come from the germline V gene (reference sequence). The CDR3 is 11 residues long. The chain's CDR3 is CSARSLRGVFF. For the CDR3, the DNA is TGCAGTGCTAGGTCCCTCAGGGGAGTGTTTTTT.